This T cell receptor (beta chain) was sequenced for a study of blood T cell repertoires in COVID-19. Study in general: COVID-19 samples from acute and convalescent phases originated in the United States, Italy and Spain.

Original processing methods: Cell counts per sample came from amplifying reference gene primers. Clones were sequenced by immunoSEQ multiplex PCR, and TCRdb holds only the in-frame ones, with some missing. V and J calls and clone size are those listed in that table; D and trimming were worked out from the DNA. The sample has approximately 170,000 clones, roughly four fifths seen once. J gave up 4 bases and V 8 bases, and 19 bases lay outside the gene matches. There are 18 residues in the CDR3. Germline lookup yields CDR1 SNHLY and CDR2 FYNNEI. The specimen sequenced was peripheral blood. The TCR was taken from a man aged 60 to 69 with active or convalescent COVID-19. The rearrangement joins TRBV2 to TRBJ2-3; 9 nucleotides agree with TRBD2. This CDR3 is CASSLTAYSGSLADTQYF. In nucleotides, the CDR3 is TGTGCCAGCTCCCTCACAGCTTATAGCGGGAGCTTGGCAGATACGCAGTATTTT.